These 13 T cell receptor beta chains came from one sample sequenced in a study of CD4 T cells in relation to SARS-CoV-2 and coronaviruses. The assay was immunoSEQ multiplex PCR, and TCRdb's table has in-frame clones only and misses some. The sample carries just over 35,000 clones, about four fifths recorded once. These TCRs are of unknown antigen specificity. Sequencing input: naive CD4+ T cells from PBMCs, cultured in vitro. Subset indicated: naive CD4+ T cells isolated by negative enrichment. The receptors were sampled from an adult with COVID-19.

The chain carries TRBV3-1 (or the pseudogene TRBV3-2) and TRBJ2-3; D is uncertain. The CDR3 is 15 amino acids. The germline V gene encodes CDR1 LGHDT and CDR2 YNNKEL (reference sequence). V was clipped by 1 base and J by 5 bases, with 13 bases between them. The DNA of the CDR3 is TGTGCCAGCAGCCAAGCTGGGAAGGACCGAGATACGCAGTATTTT. It specifies CASSQAGKDRDTQYF.

V is TRBV4-1 and J is TRBJ2-5; D may be TRBD2 (6 bases). The CDR3 contains 15 residues. Trimming took 4 bases from V and 5 from J, leaving 17 bases between them. Germline CDR1 and CDR2: MGHRA and YSYEKL. DNA for the CDR3: TGCGCCAGCAGCCCAACGGCGGGGCCTGGGGAGACCCAGTACTTC. It yields the protein CASSPTAGPGETQYF.

V is TRBV5-1 and J is TRBJ2-7, with 16 bases fitting TRBD2. CDR1 SGHRS and CDR2 YFSETQ come from the germline V gene. There are 17 residues in the CDR3. The trim removed 4 bases at V and 6 bases at J, leaving 10 bases unmatched. Here the CDR3 DNA reads TGCGCCAGCAGCCCCGGGACTAGCGGGAGGGTCGAGGGCGAGCAGTACTTC. This gives the protein CASSPGTSGRVEGEQYF.

This clone was seen a single time. The V and J genes are TRBV5-6 and TRBJ2-1, with D perhaps TRBD2 (5 bases). The CDR3 sequence is 14 residues long. Germline CDR1 and CDR2: SGHDT and YYEEEE. Trimming stripped 10 bases from V and 4 bases from J, with 18 bases between. The CDR3, as DNA: TGTGCCGTAGCTAGGAGCGGAGCTTACAATGAGCAGTTCTTC. Its translation: CAVARSGAYNEQFF.

The chain employs TRBV21-1 and TRBJ2-3; TRBD1, the table's D call, lacks a check against the DNA. TRBV21-1 is a pseudogene. This CDR3 is built from 14 residues. The chain's CDR3 is CASSKRQEVNTQYF. CDR3 coding DNA: TGTGCCAGCAGCAAGAGACAGGAGGTAAATACGCAGTATTTT.

The table lists this clone with a count of one. The chain has TRBV6-5 and TRBJ2-3, with 7 bases fitting TRBD1. With 6 bases clipped from V and 1 base from J, the junction kept 7 bases outside the gene matches. CDR1 is MNHEY, CDR2 SVGAGI, per germline. The CDR3 has 15 amino acids. The chain's CDR3 is CASSRQGEGTDTQYF. In DNA, the CDR3 is TGTGCCAGCAGCCGCCAGGGGGAAGGCACAGATACGCAGTATTTT.

This clone was seen once. A junction boundary mismatches the germline segment, possibly from a read error. This chain uses TRBV2 with TRBJ2-3; D is undetermined. Per germline, CDR1 SNHLY and CDR2 FYNNEI. The CDR3 contains 12 residues. Written as DNA, the CDR3 is TGTGCCAGCACTGAAGTCACAGATACGCAGTATTTT. Protein product: CASTEVTDTQYF.

V gene TRBV6-5 combines with J gene TRBJ1-5, with a weak D call TRBD1 (6 bases). Between the trimmed V and J ends, which lost 1 base and 5 bases, there was a span of 9 bases. This CDR3 is 14 amino acids long. Germline V gives CDR1 MNHEY, CDR2 SVGAGI. CDR3 nucleotide sequence: TGTGCCAGCAGTTACTACAGGGTGTATCAGCCCCAGCATTTT. Amino acid sequence: CASSYYRVYQPQHF.

DNA for the CDR3: TGTGCCAGCAGCAGGGGAGGGGGCACAGATACGCAGTATTTT. Its protein product is CASSRGGGTDTQYF. The V and J genes are TRBV3-1 (or the pseudogene TRBV3-2) and TRBJ2-3; 7 bases align to TRBD2. Unmatched junction bases numbered 3, after V lost 5 bases and J lost 1 base. CDR1 and CDR2 from the germline V gene are LGHDT and YNNKEL (reference sequence). This CDR3 is built from 14 residues.

The chain joins TRBV4-2 to TRBJ2-5, with 10 bases fitting TRBD1. The CDR3 length is 15 residues. Germline V gene lookup returns CDR1 LGHNA and CDR2 YNFKEQ. After removal of 5 bases from V and 1 base from J, the junction contained 4 bases not matched to a gene. This CDR3 is CASSGGQGIQETQYF. The CDR3, as DNA: TGTGCCAGCAGCGGGGGACAGGGGATCCAAGAGACCCAGTACTTC.

The genes are TRBV9 and TRBJ2-5, with 7 bases lining up with TRBD2. CDR3 length: 14 amino acids. Trimming at V came to 3 bases and at J to 2 bases, leaving 4 bases not matched to a gene. Germline CDR1 is SGDLS and CDR2 is YYNGEE. CDR3 residues: CASSEGGWQETQYF. In nucleotides, the CDR3 is TGTGCCAGCAGCGAGGGAGGGTGGCAAGAGACCCAGTACTTC.

This clone was seen more than once but under ten times. The rearrangement links TRBV5-4 to TRBJ1-1, with D maybe TRBD1 (5 bases). The V and J ends lost 5 bases and 0 bases respectively, with 17 bases between them. CDR1 is SGHNT, CDR2 YYREEE, per germline (reference sequence). This CDR3 has 16 amino acids. CDR3 in amino acids: CASSPRSGYMNTEAFF. CDR3 coding DNA: TGTGCCAGCAGTCCGCGTTCAGGGTACATGAACACTGAAGCTTTCTTT.

This rearrangement joins TRBV3-1 (or the pseudogene TRBV3-2) to TRBJ1-5, with no clear D. The CDR3 contains 15 residues. Germline assignment: CDR1 LGHDT and CDR2 YNNKEL (reference sequence). V was trimmed by 0 bases and J by 0 bases, leaving 6 bases between them. For the CDR3, the DNA is TGTGCCAGCAGCCAAGATTACAGTAGCAATCAGCCCCAGCATTTT. Its translation: CASSQDYSSNQPQHF.